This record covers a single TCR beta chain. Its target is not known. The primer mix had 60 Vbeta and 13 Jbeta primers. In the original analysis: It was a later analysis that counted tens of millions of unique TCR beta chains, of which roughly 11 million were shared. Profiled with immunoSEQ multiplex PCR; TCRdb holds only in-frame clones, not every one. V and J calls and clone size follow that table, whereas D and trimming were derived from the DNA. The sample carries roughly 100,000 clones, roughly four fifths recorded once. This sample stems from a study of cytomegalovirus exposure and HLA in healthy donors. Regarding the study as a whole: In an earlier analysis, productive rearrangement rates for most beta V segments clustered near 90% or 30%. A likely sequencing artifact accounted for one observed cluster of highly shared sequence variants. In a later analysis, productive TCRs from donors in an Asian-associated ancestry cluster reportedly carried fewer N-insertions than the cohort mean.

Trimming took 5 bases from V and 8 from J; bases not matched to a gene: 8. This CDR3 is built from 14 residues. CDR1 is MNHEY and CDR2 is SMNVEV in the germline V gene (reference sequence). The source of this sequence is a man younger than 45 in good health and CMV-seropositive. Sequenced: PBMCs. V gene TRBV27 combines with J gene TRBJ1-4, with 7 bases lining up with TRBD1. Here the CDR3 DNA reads TGTGCCAGCAGTCCGGACAGGTGGCGGGAAAAACTGTTTTTT. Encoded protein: CASSPDRWREKLFF.